This paragraph reports one T cell receptor beta chain. The data derive from a study of CD8+ T cells in alopecia areata. Study-level information: Treatment of the treated patients consisted of oral tofacitinib, 5 to 10 mg twice daily.

Sequencing relied on a cDNA template that was reverse transcribed from extracted RNA. Method: immunoSEQ multiplex PCR; TCRdb's copy keeps in-frame clones and lacks some. The table lists 150,000 to 180,000 clones, about 53% of them singletons. The origin of this receptor is a human donor with alopecia areata. This material consisted of CD8+ T cells sorted from blood, taken at week 0.

The CDR3 bases are TGTGCCAGCACCAAGGAGGATTTAAACACTGAAGCTTTCTTT. It yields the protein CASTKEDLNTEAFF. V is TRBV25-1 and J is TRBJ1-1; D uncertain. Trimming stripped 7 bases from V and 2 bases from J, with 14 bases between. Germline V CDR1 and CDR2: MGHDK, SYGVNS. The CDR3 has 14 residues.